The source of this T cell receptor beta chain is a study of T-cell reconstitution after alpha-beta-depleted transplantation in children (dated by TCRdb to the mid-2010s). Study-level background: Using TCR repertoire profiling, the study followed T-cell immune reconstitution in a quantitative way in children after TCRalphabeta/CD19-depleted allogeneic hematopoietic cell transplantation.

The germline V gene (reference sequence) provides CDR1 SEHNR and CDR2 FQNEAQ. The CDR3, cysteine through phenylalanine, is 12 amino acids long. The entry retains the CDR3 DNA only, 36 bases that are in frame from base 1. V loses 4 bases of germline sequence and J loses 2 bases, and the interval between the two ends is 6 bases. The sample holds many counts of this clonotype. Its antigen is currently not known. No much larger clone exists at a distance of one base, and base qualities are not known. Library generation was performed with PCR. The sequencer was an Illumina HiSeq 2500. TCR library preparation used molecular barcoding, with unique molecular identifiers applied to normalize quantification of the TCRbeta repertoire. The public reads were reanalyzed by TCRdb: fastp trimming at Q25, MiXCR alignment, in-frame beta chains only. Rows merge per CDR3 protein into single entries with the most common DNA and genes. Here the sample has over 400,000 distinct CDR3 sequences; around an eighth occur a single time. The leading ten clones occupy around 6% of the sample.

The receptor was isolated from a human donor who donated a stem cell graft to a child with combined immunodeficiency. The V and J segments used are TRBV7-9 and TRBJ2-7, with the D gene uncertain. The sample was PBMCs from the stem cell graft donor, taken from the stem cell graft. The CDR3 is CASSSAPYEQYF. The bases read TGTGCCAGCAGCTCCGCCCCCTACGAGCAGTACTTC.